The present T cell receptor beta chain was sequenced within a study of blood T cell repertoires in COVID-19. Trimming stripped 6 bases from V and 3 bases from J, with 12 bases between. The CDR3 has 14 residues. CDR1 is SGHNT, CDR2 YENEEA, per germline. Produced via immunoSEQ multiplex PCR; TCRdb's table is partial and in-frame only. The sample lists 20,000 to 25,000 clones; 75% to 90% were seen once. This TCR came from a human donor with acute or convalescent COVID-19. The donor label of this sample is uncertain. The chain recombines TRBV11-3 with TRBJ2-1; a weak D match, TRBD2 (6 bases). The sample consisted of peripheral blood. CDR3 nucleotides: TGTGCCAGCAGTCCTGGGGGGTACTACAATGAGCAGTTCTTC. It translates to CASSPGGYYNEQFF.